The sample holds one count of the clone carrying this T cell receptor (beta chain). Its matching antigen is unknown. The data belong to a study of T cell responses to AZD1222 COVID-19 vaccine. Study-wide points: Females outnumbered males among donors, who were mostly white British; clonal diversity was possibly underestimated. Spike as a whole was targeted by vaccine-associated CD4 TCRs, dominant at 160-218 and 743-854. Only 5 or 6 people who got AZD1222 tested seropositive at baseline.

Produced via immunoSEQ multiplex PCR; TCRdb's table is partial and in-frame only. The sample consists of 100,000 to 150,000 clones, 80% to 90% of them appearing once. CDR3 length: 14 amino acids. Between the trimmed V and J ends, which lost 4 bases and 2 bases, there was a span of 10 bases. CDR1 SGHRS and CDR2 YFSETQ come from the germline V gene. The sequence was obtained from an adult in good health. The sample consisted of peripheral blood, taken on day 0 of AZD1222 vaccination. The gene calls are TRBV5-1 and TRBJ2-1; D uncertain. CDR3 sequence reads: CASSGANPYNEQFF. The CDR3 region has the DNA TGCGCCAGCAGCGGCGCGAATCCCTACAATGAGCAGTTCTTC.